This TCR beta chain was found in a study of blood T cells in healthy people across ages. CDR3 size: 16 residues. Germline loops: CDR1 DFQATT, CDR2 SNEGSKA (reference sequence). The V gene end was trimmed by 0 bases and the J gene end by 1 base; junction bases not matched to a gene: 8. With a J-beta primer mix and a sample-barcoded 5' primer, a second PCR ran about 7 to 12 cycles. Using its own MiXCR run on the 5' RACE reads, TCRdb lists one record per CDR3 protein. The sample lists 1.5 million to 2 million distinct CDR3 sequences, about 30% occurring once. The sample taken for sequencing was blood. The sequence was collected from a woman in her twenties or thirties in good health. The J gene is TRBJ2-5, the V gene TRBV20-1, with 7 nucleotides matching TRBD1. As DNA, the CDR3 is TGCAGTGCTAGAGATCCGACAGGGCCTTCCCAAGAGACCCAGTACTTC. Protein sequence: CSARDPTGPSQETQYF.